The rows below give T cell receptor beta chains drawn from one sample of a study of siplizumab effects on memory and regulatory T cells. The protocol was immunoSEQ multiplex PCR, while the TCRdb copy is restricted to in-frame clones and leaves out a portion. The sample includes about 27,000 clones, roughly 82% of them seen just once. Source material: memory CD4+ T cells sorted from blood. The receptors here all came from a human donor in good health. Both conserved end residues are part of each CDR3. Each record gives: D gene, V gene, J gene, clone size, CDR3 DNA, CDR3 protein. A D gene is named only where the DNA matches it firmly. Clone sizes are given selectively: once, few, many, or a class where the clone is expanded.

TRBD1	TRBV6-5	TRBJ1-5	NA	TGTGCCAGCAGGCCACCAGGGGGCGCCAATCAGCCCCAGCATTTT	CASRPPGGANQPQHF
NA	TRBV5-1	TRBJ1-1	few	TGCGCCAGCAGCAGGGGGAACACTGAAGCTTTCTTT	CASSRGNTEAFF
NA	TRBV30	TRBJ2-4	once	TGTGCCTGGAGTTCCCCCGCGAACATTCAGTACTTC	CAWSSPANIQYF
NA	TRBV5-1	TRBJ2-3	NA	TGCGCCAGCAACCCGGGGCTTAGCACAGATACGCAGTATTTT	CASNPGLSTDTQYF
NA	TRBV6-5	TRBJ2-7	NA	TGTGCCAGCAGATCGAAACGGACTGCCGAGCAGTACTTC	CASRSKRTAEQYF
NA	TRBV9	TRBJ2-3	NA	TGTGCCAGCAGCCCCCGGGGCCACACAGATACGCAGTATTTT	CASSPRGHTDTQYF
NA	TRBV19	TRBJ2-7	NA	TGTGCCAGTAGTAAGAAGGGTCTAACCTACGAGCAGTACTTC	CASSKKGLTYEQYF
TRBD2	TRBV11-3	TRBJ2-7	NA	TGTGCCAGCAGCTTAGATGGGCTAGCGGGACGCGAGCAGTACTTC	CASSLDGLAGREQYF
TRBD1	TRBV29-1	TRBJ1-4	once	TGCAGCGCCCAACAGGGGAATGAAAAACTGTTTTTT	CSAQQGNEKLFF
NA	TRBV29-1	TRBJ2-3	NA	TGCAGCGTTGAAGATAGGTGGGCTAAGGGCACAGATACGCAGTATTTT	CSVEDRWAKGTDTQYF
NA	TRBV6-6	TRBJ2-7	NA	TGTGCCAGCAGTTTGCTGTCAGCCTACGAGCAGTACTTC	CASSLLSAYEQYF
NA	TRBV4-1	TRBJ2-3	NA	TGCGCCAGCAGCCAAGGAAGTCTGGGCCCATCAGATACGCAGTATTTT	CASSQGSLGPSDTQYF
NA	TRBV10-3	TRBJ2-3	NA	TGTGCCATCAGCCGAGAGAGCACAGATACGCAGTATTTT	CAISRESTDTQYF
NA	TRBV11-2	TRBJ1-5	NA	TGTGCCAGCAGCTTAGGGGACACCGGGGATCAGCCCCAGCATTTT	CASSLGDTGDQPQHF
TRBD1	TRBV29-1	TRBJ2-5	few	TGCAGCGTTAAGGACAGGGCGCAAGAGACCCAGTACTTC	CSVKDRAQETQYF
TRBD2	TRBV23-1	TRBJ2-5	NA	TGCGCCAGCATTCCGGGACTAGCCAAAAAGACCCAGTACTTC	CASIPGLAKKTQYF
NA	TRBV2	TRBJ2-1	few	TGTGCCAGCTCCCGGGACCACGGGGGTGAGCAGTTCTTC	CASSRDHGGEQFF
NA	TRBV5-4	TRBJ2-3	NA	TGTGCCAGCAGCCCGCTTCCCTCCACAGATACGCAGTATTTT	CASSPLPSTDTQYF
NA	TRBV5-5	TRBJ1-3	NA	TGTGCCAGCAGCGGAAGGGAACAGAGCTCTGGAAACACCATATATTTT	CASSGREQSSGNTIYF
NA	TRBV27	TRBJ2-1	few	TGTGCCAGCAGTTCCGCACAGGGCTACAATGAGCAGTTCTTC	CASSSAQGYNEQFF
TRBD2	TRBV28	TRBJ2-1	NA	TGTGCCAGCAGTTTCCAGCGGGAGGGTAGACAGTTCTTC	CASSFQREGRQFF
NA	TRBV2	TRBJ2-5	NA	TGTGCCAGCAGCCGTTGGGGGAGGGAGACCCAGTACTTC	CASSRWGRETQYF
TRBD1	TRBV6-6	TRBJ2-7	NA	TGTGCCAGCAGGCCCGGACAGGGTCTCGAGCAGTACTTC	CASRPGQGLEQYF
TRBD1	TRBV29-1	TRBJ2-5	NA	TGCAGCGCTGAGGGGGACAGAGCCCGGACCCAGTACTTC	CSAEGDRARTQYF
TRBD1	TRBV29-1	TRBJ2-1	NA	TGCAGCGCGGGAAGACAGGGTATCAATGAGCAGTTCTTC	CSAGRQGINEQFF
NA	TRBV14	TRBJ2-3	NA	TGTGCCAGCAGCCAAGGGTGGAGGGATGCAGATACGCAGTATTTT	CASSQGWRDADTQYF
NA	TRBV4-1	TRBJ1-1	few	TGCGCCAGCAGCCAAGGGACCGGCGGTGGAGGCACTGAAGCTTTCTTT	CASSQGTGGGGTEAFF
NA	TRBV6-6	TRBJ2-7	NA	TGTGCCAGTCGATCTGGGGCGGGACCCTACGAGCAGTACTTC	CASRSGAGPYEQYF
NA	TRBV7-9	TRBJ1-2	NA	TGTGCCAGCAGCCTCAACCGGATCACTAACTATGGCTACACCTTC	CASSLNRITNYGYTF
TRBD2	TRBV4-2	TRBJ2-2	few	TGTGCCAGCAGCCATGACGGGACTAGCGGGTACACCGGGGAGCTGTTTTTT	CASSHDGTSGYTGELFF
NA	TRBV30	TRBJ1-1	NA	TGTGCCTGGGAAAGGGGGGGGAACACTGAAGCTTTCTTT	CAWERGGNTEAFF
TRBD1	TRBV30	TRBJ2-1	few	TGTGCCTGGAGTGTACCTACAGGGGGATTTGAGGAGCAGTTCTTC	CAWSVPTGGFEEQFF
NA	TRBV4-1	TRBJ2-1	NA	TGCGCCAGCAGCCAAGTAAGTCTTGTCGATGAGCAGTTCTTC	CASSQVSLVDEQFF
NA	TRBV10-3	TRBJ2-3	NA	TGTGCCATCAAGGTGGCCAACACAGATACGCAGTATTTT	CAIKVANTDTQYF
NA	TRBV6-1	TRBJ1-4	few	TGTGCCAGCAGTGAAATGGCGAAACGCCGTGGTGAAAAACTGTTTTTT	CASSEMAKRRGEKLFF
TRBD1	TRBV11-2	TRBJ2-7	NA	TGTGCCAGCAGCTACCATAACTACAGGACAGGTTCCTACGAGCAGTACTTC	CASSYHNYRTGSYEQYF
NA	TRBV21-1	TRBJ2-5	NA	TGTGCCAGCAGGGGGGCTACTCGGGACCAAGAGACCCAGTACTTC	CASRGATRDQETQYF
NA	TRBV4-1	TRBJ1-1	NA	TGCGCCAGCAGCCAAGTTAACAAGGGAAACACTGAAGCTTTCTTT	CASSQVNKGNTEAFF
TRBD1	TRBV11-2	TRBJ1-2	NA	TGTGCCAGCAGCACGGGACAGAGTACTAACTATGGCTACACCTTC	CASSTGQSTNYGYTF
TRBD1	TRBV4-3	TRBJ1-2	NA	TGCGCCAGCAGCCAATCGACAGGGGGCATCTATGGCTACACCTTC	CASSQSTGGIYGYTF
NA	TRBV4-1	TRBJ2-3	NA	TGCGCCAGCAGCCAAGGGGCGGGATCCTCCACAGATACGCAGTATTTT	CASSQGAGSSTDTQYF
TRBD2	TRBV6-6	TRBJ2-1	NA	TGTGCCAGCAGCCTACTAGCGGGAGGTTACAATGAGCAGTTCTTC	CASSLLAGGYNEQFF
NA	TRBV18	TRBJ2-6	NA	TGTGCCAGCTCTGAAGGGGCTGGGGCCAACGTCCTGACTTTC	CASSEGAGANVLTF
NA	TRBV5-1	TRBJ2-2	few	TGCGCCAGCAGCTTGGCCCAGACTAGATCCGGGGAGCTGTTTTTT	CASSLAQTRSGELFF
NA	TRBV21-1	TRBJ2-6	NA	TGTGCCAGCAGCAAAAGGGGGACAGGGGTTAGCTCTGGGGCCAACGTCCTGACTTTC	CASSKRGTGVSSGANVLTF
NA	TRBV27	TRBJ2-7	NA	TGTGCCAGCAGTTTTACGGTCCACTCCTACGAGCAGTACTTC	CASSFTVHSYEQYF
TRBD2	TRBV7-3	TRBJ2-1	few	TGTGCCAGCAGCTCGGCCCCCTTTAGCGGGAGGTCCAATGAGCAGTTCTTC	CASSSAPFSGRSNEQFF
NA	TRBV9	TRBJ2-3	NA	TGTGCCAGCAGCGTAGGGCTGGGGCGGGTGGTCGTGGGCACAGATACGCAGTATTTT	CASSVGLGRVVVGTDTQYF